This T cell receptor (beta chain) was profiled in a study of CD8 T cells in ankylosing spondylitis. Study-wide points: In reactive arthritis synovial fluid and blood, some motif variants had been reported before. What seemed typical of ankylosing spondylitis blood was a TCR beta motif built from several highly homologous variants. Significant enrichment of disease-linked clones was reported in matched ankylosing spondylitis synovial fluid.

For TCR beta, libraries came from quantitative 5'-RACE with molecular barcodes. TCRdb fed the 5' RACE reads into MiXCR, producing one record per CDR3 protein. The sample yields hundreds of thousands of distinct CDR3 sequences, 15% to 20% seen once. This clonotype was seen a few times. The target antigen is unknown. This TCR came from a male donor with ankylosing spondylitis. The sample comprised blood, either unsorted or a sorted T cell fraction (not recorded which).

CDR3 sequence reads: CSGFLTRGEAFF. The DNA of the CDR3 is TGCAGCGGGTTTTTGACCAGGGGGGAAGCTTTCTTT. The chain has TRBV29-1 and TRBJ1-1; 7 positions match TRBD1. This CDR3 spans 12 amino acids. The trim removed 7 bases at V and 8 bases at J, leaving 10 bases unmatched. Per germline, CDR1 SQVTM and CDR2 ANQGSEA.